A single sample is the source of the 26 T cell receptor beta chains below, sequenced in a study of vaccination and CD4 T cells after COVID-19. Their antigen targets remain unknown. Sequencing of DNA taken from cultured CD4+ T cells relied on the Oncomine TCR Beta short-read assay. TCRdb ran MiXCR on the PCR reads and lists one entry per CDR3 protein. Counted here are 25,000 to 30,000 distinct CDR3 sequences, 35% to 50% occurring once; the ten biggest clones make up roughly 4.9%. Stated time point: late sampling 161 to 241 days after vaccination in three convalescent patients. Treatment indicated: approximately 11-day PBMC culture with coronavirus spike peptide pools or control peptides (ViraFEST assay). The sequenced sample was CD4+ T cells from blood, cultured in vitro, obtained about 7 months after SARS-CoV-2 vaccination. Receptors originate from a human donor who had recovered from COVID-19.

This sequence joins TRBV20-1 and TRBJ1-2; 10 nucleotides line up with TRBD1. Germline-derived CDR1 and CDR2 are DFQATT and SNEGSKA (reference sequence). The CDR3 is 13 residues long. J gave up 4 bases and V 7 bases, and 6 bases lay outside the gene matches. For the CDR3, the DNA is TGCAGTGGGACAGGGGGGGGATCCTATGGCTACACCTTC. The encoded protein is CSGTGGGSYGYTF.

This clonotype was found a few times. This chain links TRBV2 with TRBJ1-5, with D unclear. The germline CDR1 and CDR2 sequences are SNHLY and FYNNEI. The germline V and J ends were trimmed by 6 bases and 4 bases, with 10 bases remaining between them. CDR3 length: 13 amino acids. The CDR3 nucleotides read TGTGCCAGCAGGAGTGAGCTAAATCAGCCCCAGCATTTT. It codes for CASRSELNQPQHF. Complete variable domain (other parts from reference TRBV2 and TRBJ1-5): EPEVTQTPSHQVTQMGQEVILRCVPISNHLYFYWYRQILGQKVEFLVSFYNNEISEKSEIFDDQFSVERPDGSNFTLKIRSTKLEDSAMYFCASRSELNQPQHFGDGTRLSIL.

This clonotype was seen only once. The chain has TRBV18 and TRBJ2-5; D is perhaps TRBD1 (5 bases). CDR3 length: 14 amino acids. Germline CDR1 and CDR2: KGHSH and LQKENI. Trimming took 2 bases from V and 2 from J, leaving 9 bases between them. CDR3 nucleotide sequence: TGTGCCAGCTCACCAGGAGCAGGGCAAGAGACCCAGTACTTC. This translates into CASSPGAGQETQYF.

The CDR3 sequence is CASSYRQGPGETQYF. As DNA, the CDR3 is TGTGCCAGCAGCTATCGACAGGGGCCTGGAGAGACCCAGTACTTC. The rearrangement links TRBV7-9 to TRBJ2-5, with 8 bases aligning to TRBD1. The CDR3 consists of 15 residues. Germline CDR1 reads SEHNR; CDR2 reads FQNEAQ (reference sequence). The trim removed 4 bases at V and 4 bases at J, leaving 8 bases unmatched.

The V call is TRBV7-3, the J call TRBJ1-3; D call uncertain. Germline CDR1 reads SGHTA; CDR2 reads FQGTGA. Trimming took off 4 bases at V and 8 bases at J, with 12 bases between the two ends. The CDR3 runs to 13 residues. The CDR3 nucleotides read TGTGCCAGCAGCTCACAACCCGGAGACACCATATATTTT. Amino acid sequence: CASSSQPGDTIYF.

V is TRBV20-1 and J is TRBJ2-1; D is possibly TRBD1 or TRBD2 (5 bases each). Trimming pared 3 bases from V and 7 bases from J, leaving 16 bases between. Germline V gives CDR1 DFQATT, CDR2 SNEGSKA (reference sequence). The CDR3 has 14 amino acids. This chain's CDR3 is CSARPQWGYNEQFF. The CDR3 DNA reads TGCAGTGCTAGGCCCCAATGGGGGTATAATGAGCAGTTCTTC.

The chain has TRBV6-2 or TRBV6-3 and TRBJ2-5; 8 bases match TRBD2. Germline assignment: CDR1 MNHEY and CDR2 SVGEGT. The CDR3 is 16 amino acids. The V and J ends lost 3 bases and 5 bases, in that order; junction bases with no gene match: 11. The CDR3 nucleotides are TGTGCCAGCAGTTATCGGCCGGGAGGGCCTGGGGAGACCCAGTACTTC. It codes for CASSYRPGGPGETQYF.

This clonotype was recorded a few times. The gene calls are TRBV20-1 and TRBJ1-2; D gene unclear. V was cut by 3 bases and J by 4 bases, with 15 bases left in between. CDR1 is DFQATT and CDR2 is SNEGSKA in the germline V gene (reference sequence). This CDR3 comprises 14 residues. The CDR3: CSASDRVAGYGYTF. The CDR3 bases are TGCAGTGCTAGTGACCGGGTCGCTGGCTATGGCTACACCTTC.

This clonotype has more than one count but fewer than ten. CDR3 protein: CASSPRAGGNSPLHF. DNA of the CDR3: TGTGCCAGCAGCCCTCGGGCAGGGGGTAATTCACCCCTCCACTTT. The chain carries TRBV7-8 and TRBJ1-6, with TRBD1 matching over 7 bases. The J segment lost 6 bases and the V segment lost 5 bases, leaving 7 bases of the junction unmatched. Germline values: CDR1 SGHVS, CDR2 FQNEAQ. This CDR3 has 15 residues. The full variable domain, its missing parts supplied by reference TRBV7-8 and TRBJ1-6, is GAGVSQSPRYKVAKRGQDVALRCDPISGHVSLFWYQQALGQGPEFLTYFQNEAQLDKSGLPSDRFFAERPEGSVSTLKIQRTQQEDSAVYLCASSPRAGGNSPLHFGNGTRLTVT.

V is TRBV5-4 and J is TRBJ2-1; TRBD1 aligns across 8 bases. Looked up from germline, CDR1 is SGHNT and CDR2 is YYREEE (reference sequence). This CDR3 has 16 residues. Trimming removed 3 bases from V and 6 bases from J; junction bases left unmatched: 11. CDR3 sequence reads: CASSSDRAVGLNEQFF. CDR3 coding DNA: TGTGCCAGCAGCTCGGACAGGGCGGTTGGGCTCAATGAGCAGTTCTTC. The full variable domain, with the rest looked up from reference TRBV5-4 and TRBJ2-1, is ETGVTQSPTHLIKTRGQQVTLRCSSQSGHNTVSWYQQALGQGPQFIFQYYREEENGRGNFPPRFSGLQFPNYSSELNVNALELDDSALYLCASSSDRAVGLNEQFFGPGTRLTVL.

This clonotype was seen more than once but under ten times. The chain combines TRBV27 with TRBJ2-5; D might be TRBD1 (6 bases). Per the germline V gene, CDR1 is MNHEY and CDR2 is SMNVEV (reference sequence). Trimming removed 2 bases at V and 2 bases at J, with 18 bases between. The CDR3 extends over 17 amino acids. CDR3 nucleotide sequence: TGTGCCAGCAGTTTAGTCCAGGGGCCAAGGTGGCAAGAGACCCAGTACTTC. It yields the protein CASSLVQGPRWQETQYF.

This clonotype was observed a handful of times. The J gene is TRBJ1-5, the V gene TRBV7-8; D is undetermined. Germline V CDR1 and CDR2: SGHVS, FQNEAQ. Trimming removed 1 base from V and 1 base from J, with 5 bases in between. This CDR3 has 14 amino acids. The CDR3 nucleotides read TGTGCCAGCAGCTTAGGTTGGAGCAATCAGCCCCAGCATTTT. Translating gives CASSLGWSNQPQHF. The variable domain in full, completed from reference TRBV7-8 and TRBJ1-5, reads GAGVSQSPRYKVAKRGQDVALRCDPISGHVSLFWYQQALGQGPEFLTYFQNEAQLDKSGLPSDRFFAERPEGSVSTLKIQRTQQEDSAVYLCASSLGWSNQPQHFGDGTRLSIL.

This clonotype was found a few times. The chain has TRBV6-1 and TRBJ1-2, with D perhaps TRBD1 (6 bases). The V end was cut by 4 bases, the J end by 4 bases, with 10 bases between. CDR1 is MNHNS and CDR2 is SASEGT in the germline V gene. This CDR3 is 13 amino acids long. CDR3 in DNA: TGTGCCAGCAGTGTCGAACAGGGCTATGGCTACACCTTC. Protein: CASSVEQGYGYTF.

V gene TRBV15 combines with J gene TRBJ2-7, with D tentatively TRBD2 (6 bases). The V gene's germline CDR1 is LNHNV and CDR2 YYDKDF (reference sequence). The V and J ends lost 4 bases and 5 bases respectively, with 15 bases between them. The CDR3 has 14 residues. CDR3 DNA sequence: TGTGCCACCAGCACCCCAGGAGGGGCCCACGAGCAGTACTTC. Its protein product is CATSTPGGAHEQYF.

The rearrangement joins TRBV15 to TRBJ1-2; perhaps TRBD1 as D (5 bases). Deletions cut 3 bases from V and 2 bases from J, with 13 bases between. Germline V lookup: CDR1 LNHNV, CDR2 YYDKDF (reference sequence). CDR3 length equals 15 residues. CDR3 sequence (DNA): TGTGCCACCAGCAGGGGCTCCGGGACCAACTATGGCTACACCTTC. It translates to CATSRGSGTNYGYTF.

V is TRBV28 and J is TRBJ2-7; 8 bases are shared with TRBD1. The V gene end was trimmed by 7 bases and the J gene end by 1 base; junction bases not matched to a gene: 12. This CDR3 has 16 amino acids. CDR1 is MDHEN and CDR2 is SYDVKM in the germline V gene. The CDR3 spells CASTDRARPSSYEQYF. In DNA form, the CDR3 reads TGTGCCAGCACGGACAGGGCTAGGCCTTCTTCCTACGAGCAGTACTTC. The full variable domain, its missing parts supplied by reference TRBV28 and TRBJ2-7, is DVKVTQSSRYLVKRTGEKVFLECVQDMDHENMFWYRQDPGLGLRLIYFSYDVKMKEKGDIPEGYSVSREKKERFSLILESASTNQTSMYLCASTDRARPSSYEQYFGPGTRLTVT.

Only a few counts were recorded for this clonotype. V and J are TRBV20-1 and TRBJ1-5; 9 bases are a match to TRBD1. The CDR3 loop spans 17 amino acids. With V trimmed by 5 bases and J by 2 bases, 13 bases remained unmatched. From germline, CDR1 is DFQATT and CDR2 SNEGSKA (reference sequence). Here the CDR3 reads CSAAGPGQGHGNQPQHF. CDR3 bases: TGCAGTGCTGCAGGCCCGGGACAGGGACATGGCAATCAGCCCCAGCATTTT.

The genes are TRBV20-1 and TRBJ2-3; 7 nucleotides match TRBD2. The CDR3 has 15 amino acids. Per germline, CDR1 DFQATT and CDR2 SNEGSKA (reference sequence). V was clipped by 7 bases and J by 6 bases; unmatched bases: 16. The CDR3 loop is CSGTFSGPWGDTQYF. DNA for the CDR3: TGCAGTGGGACATTTAGCGGGCCTTGGGGGGATACGCAGTATTTT.

The rearrangement links TRBV6-1 to TRBJ2-6; the match to TRBD1 covers 7 bases. Per germline, CDR1 MNHNS and CDR2 SASEGT. V shed 6 bases, J shed 2 bases, and the junction held 4 bases outside the gene matches. This CDR3 is built from 15 residues. In DNA, the CDR3 is TGTGCCAGCAGGGGCACAGGGGCTGGGGCCAACGTCCTGACTTTC. Amino acid sequence: CASRGTGAGANVLTF.

V gene TRBV7-9 combines with J gene TRBJ2-5, with a possible D match to TRBD2 (7 bases). This CDR3 has 13 amino acids. Germline V gene data show CDR1 as SEHNR and CDR2 as FQNEAQ (reference sequence). Trimming left V 5 bases short and J 7 bases short, with 14 bases between. This chain's CDR3 is CASSATSRGTQYF. The CDR3 bases are TGTGCCAGCAGCGCGACTAGCAGGGGGACCCAGTACTTC.

V gene TRBV7-2 combines with J gene TRBJ2-3; no clear D. CDR1 SGHTA and CDR2 FQGNSA come from the germline V gene. The V end lost 7 bases, the J end lost 0 bases, and 11 bases lay between the germline ends. The CDR3 totals 14 residues. CDR3 in amino acids: CASNPTFSTDTQYF. The CDR3 bases are TGTGCCAGCAACCCAACCTTTAGCACAGATACGCAGTATTTT.

The chain carries TRBV28 and TRBJ2-5; D remains ambiguous. CDR3 length: 13 residues. Germline loops: CDR1 MDHEN, CDR2 SYDVKM. Trimming removed 5 bases at V and 4 bases at J, with 11 bases between. The CDR3 reads CASSMNLGETQYF. The CDR3 DNA sequence: TGTGCCAGCAGTATGAACCTAGGAGAGACCCAGTACTTC.

The gene calls are TRBV20-1 and TRBJ2-7; a possible D gene is TRBD1 (6 bases). CDR3 length: 12 residues. CDR1 and CDR2 from the germline V gene are DFQATT and SNEGSKA (reference sequence). V was trimmed by 6 bases and J by 7 bases, leaving 16 bases between them. CDR3 region: CSADRGRVEQYF. CDR3 DNA: TGCAGTGCGGACAGAGGAAGGGTAGAGCAGTACTTC.

This clonotype was seen a handful of times. This chain uses TRBV18 with TRBJ2-1, with 7 bases lining up with TRBD1. The germline gives CDR1 KGHSH, CDR2 LQKENI. Trimming removed 3 bases from V and 4 bases from J; junction bases left unmatched: 3. The CDR3 covers 14 residues. The chain's CDR3 is CASSPRDSYNEQFF. Written as DNA, the CDR3 is TGTGCCAGCTCACCCAGGGACAGTTACAATGAGCAGTTCTTC.

The chain recombines TRBV28 with TRBJ1-2; unclear D gene. The CDR3 is made up of 12 amino acids. The V gene's germline CDR1 is MDHEN and CDR2 SYDVKM. The ends were cut back, 3 bases at V and 7 bases at J, with 9 bases in the middle. The CDR3 here is CASSLGWSGYTF. The CDR3 DNA reads as TGTGCCAGCAGTTTGGGATGGAGTGGCTACACCTTC.

The chain couples TRBV7-9 to TRBJ2-2, with 7 nucleotides matching TRBD1. After removal of 8 bases from V and 6 bases from J, the junction contained 9 bases not matched to a gene. The CDR3 has 14 residues. The germline CDR1 and CDR2 sequences are SEHNR and FQNEAQ (reference sequence). CDR3 residues: CASSLPQGAGELFF. The CDR3 nucleotides read TGTGCCAGCTCCCTCCCGCAGGGGGCCGGGGAGCTGTTTTTT.